This entry describes one T cell receptor (beta chain). These data originate in a study of T cell changes during pregnancy in multiple sclerosis. Data came from immunoSEQ multiplex PCR; TCRdb stores just in-frame clones and leaves some out. The table shows about 36,000 clones, with around 91% occurring only once. The V and J ends lost 5 bases and 4 bases, in that order; junction bases with no gene match: 4. The CDR3 consists of 16 residues. Germline V gives CDR1 SSHAT, CDR2 FNYEAQ (reference sequence). The sequence derives from a female donor with multiple sclerosis, enrolled in a pregnancy study. This chain uses TRBV7-7 with TRBJ2-3, with 15 bases fitting TRBD2. The material sequenced was CD8+ T cells from peripheral blood mononuclear cells, taken in the third trimester of pregnancy. This chain's CDR3 is CASSPGLAGGPDTQYF. The CDR3, as DNA: TGTGCCAGCAGCCCGGGACTAGCGGGGGGCCCAGATACGCAGTATTTT.